Sequencing of this TCR beta chain was carried out in a study of blood T cell repertoires in COVID-19. Turning to the study itself: Samples taken during acute and convalescent COVID-19 were collected in the United States, Italy and Spain.

The CDR3 contains 15 residues. V dropped 10 bases and J dropped 4; count of bases not matched to a gene: 13. The germline gives CDR1 MNHEY, CDR2 SVGAGI. It was during active infection that Seattle patients were enrolled and then longitudinally followed. TCRdb keeps only in-frame clones here, not all; method: immunoSEQ multiplex PCR. The table shows approximately 200,000 clones, with around 79% occurring only once. Input material: peripheral blood. This receptor was identified in a woman between 35 and 50 years old with COVID-19, enrolled during active disease. The chain recombines TRBV6-5 with TRBJ1-5; the match to TRBD1 covers 7 bases. The CDR3 DNA reads as TGTGCCACCGAGCTGACAGGGCCCGGGAATCAGCCCCAGCATTTT. Translation: CATELTGPGNQPQHF.